One and the same sample provided the 10 T cell receptor beta chains below, sequenced in a study of shared clonotypes between healthy human individuals. Libraries were prepared by immunoSEQ multiplex PCR; TCRdb keeps only in-frame clonotypes and omits some of them. The table records some 2.3 million clones, roughly 93% of them present only once. The source material was naive CD4+ T cells from PBMCs. Subset meaning: CD45RA+ positively selected. These receptors all come from a man between 18 and 35 years old in good health. Some clones in this sample may be carry-over from other donors' samples.

The rearrangement uses TRBV7-2 and TRBJ2-7; 11 bases align to TRBD2. The V gene's germline CDR1 is SGHTA and CDR2 FQGNSA. The junction had 10 bases not matched to a gene; V was cut back by 5 bases and J by 4 bases. The CDR3 contains 16 residues. The CDR3 region is CASSPSRVAGGYEQYF. CDR3 bases: TGTGCCAGCAGCCCGTCGAGGGTAGCGGGAGGGTACGAGCAGTACTTC.

CDR3 loop: CASTSGSLRGNIQYF. The CDR3 DNA sequence: TGTGCCAGCACTAGCGGTTCCCTCCGAGGAAACATTCAGTACTTC. The V and J genes are TRBV7-9 and TRBJ2-4; 7 bases agree with TRBD2. V lost 7 bases to trimming and J lost 6 bases; unmatched junction nucleotides: 12. Germline assignment: CDR1 SEHNR and CDR2 FQNEAQ (reference sequence). This CDR3 contains 15 residues.

V gene TRBV4-3 combines with J gene TRBJ1-2; TRBD1 matches 7 bases. This CDR3 spans 14 amino acids. The V segment lost 1 base and the J segment 4 bases; nucleotides outside the gene matches: 3. CDR1 LGHNA and CDR2 YSLEER come from the germline V gene. CDR3 region: CASSQGGGGYGYTF. The CDR3 region has the DNA TGCGCCAGCAGCCAAGGAGGGGGCGGCTATGGCTACACCTTC.

This chain joins TRBV9 and TRBJ2-7; the D is unclear. CDR1 SGDLS and CDR2 YYNGEE come from the germline V gene. Trimming took 1 base from V and 0 from J, leaving 5 bases between them. This CDR3 region has 13 residues. The CDR3 nucleotides are TGTGCCAGCAGCGTATCAGTCTCCTACGAGCAGTACTTC. It encodes CASSVSVSYEQYF.

This clone occurred a few times. The identical CDR3 is also encoded by other nucleotide sequences in the sample. This rearrangement joins TRBV6-6 to TRBJ1-1; D not resolved. Trimming cost V 2 bases and J 0 bases, with 7 bases left between them. CDR1 MNHNY and CDR2 SVGAGI come from the germline V gene (reference sequence). This CDR3 spans 14 amino acids. This chain's CDR3 is CASSYGVMNTEAFF. The CDR3 nucleotides are TGTGCCAGCAGTTACGGGGTCATGAACACTGAAGCTTTCTTT.

To note about this clone: The same CDR3 arises from other DNA sequences in this sample as well. V is TRBV7-9 and J is TRBJ1-1; no reliable D call. The CDR3 is 14 residues long. CDR1 SEHNR and CDR2 FQNEAQ come from the germline V gene (reference sequence). Between the trimmed V and J ends, which lost 1 base and 3 bases, there was a span of 9 bases. The CDR3 sequence: CASSLVLEDTEAFF. CDR3 coding DNA: TGTGCCAGCAGCTTAGTTTTGGAGGACACTGAAGCTTTCTTT.

The V and J genes are TRBV7-2 and TRBJ2-1; no reliable D call. Between the trimmed V and J ends, which lost 0 bases and 7 bases, there was a span of 7 bases. The germline CDR1 and CDR2 sequences are SGHTA and FQGNSA. The CDR3 runs to 13 residues. The CDR3: CASSLALRNEQFF. Written as DNA, the CDR3 is TGTGCCAGCAGCTTAGCTCTGCGGAATGAGCAGTTCTTC.

The rearrangement links TRBV5-1 to TRBJ1-2, with D unresolved. The CDR3 loop spans 14 amino acids. Trimming removed 0 bases from V and 7 bases from J, with 13 bases in between. Germline V gene sequence: CDR1 SGHRS, CDR2 YFSETQ. The CDR3, as DNA: TGCGCCAGCAGCTTGGCGCCAGACGTGTCTGGCTACACCTTC. Translated: CASSLAPDVSGYTF.

For this clone: The sample carries other DNA sequences with the same CDR3. The genes are TRBV18 and TRBJ2-1; 10 bases agree with TRBD2. Unmatched junction bases numbered 7, after V lost 6 bases and J lost 2 bases. Germline loops: CDR1 KGHSH, CDR2 LQKENI. This CDR3 comprises 16 residues. The CDR3 DNA reads TGTGCCAGCTCGCCGGGGCTAGCGGGAGCCTACAATGAGCAGTTCTTC. Its protein product is CASSPGLAGAYNEQFF.

The rearrangement links TRBV27 to TRBJ2-7; D is perhaps TRBD1 (6 bases). Trimming shortened V by 2 bases and J by 3 bases, and 20 bases separated the two germline ends. Germline lookup yields CDR1 MNHEY and CDR2 SMNVEV (reference sequence). The CDR3 loop spans 17 amino acids. The CDR3 region is CASSLPRTGQVVYEQYF. The CDR3 DNA is TGTGCCAGCAGTTTACCTCGAACAGGGCAAGTAGTCTACGAGCAGTACTTC.